One and the same sample provided the 8 T cell receptor beta chains below, sequenced in a study of PD-L1 blockade in urothelial cancer. TCRdb's copy holds only in-frame clones and misses some; the assay was immunoSEQ multiplex PCR. Of some 45,000 clones listed, 88% are singletons. This specimen was PBMCs, taken around atezolizumab (anti-PD-L1) treatment. The receptors here all came from an elderly man with urothelial cancer.

V and J are TRBV19 and TRBJ2-3, with D hard to call. The V gene lost 0 bases and the J gene lost 4 bases, with 5 bases spanning the gap. Germline-derived CDR1 and CDR2 are LNHDA and SQIVND (reference sequence). The CDR3 sequence is 13 residues long. CDR3 region: CASSIDLPDTQYF. In nucleotides, the CDR3 is TGTGCCAGTAGTATAGATCTCCCAGATACGCAGTATTTT.

The chain carries TRBV5-1 and TRBJ2-2; D is undetermined. In germline, CDR1 is SGHRS, CDR2 YFSETQ. This CDR3 region has 15 residues. V was trimmed by 2 bases and J by 0 bases, leaving 8 bases between them. For the CDR3, the DNA is TGCGCCAGCAGCTTTGACCAGGCGAACACCGGGGAGCTGTTTTTT. It is translated as CASSFDQANTGELFF.

The CDR3: CASSYFGNTGPTEAFF. The CDR3 DNA sequence: TGTGCCAGCAGTTACTTCGGAAATACAGGGCCCACTGAAGCTTTCTTT. The rearrangement links TRBV6-5 to TRBJ1-1, with a tentative D call TRBD1 (6 bases). Between the trimmed V and J ends, which lost 1 base and 4 bases, there was a span of 16 bases. The V gene's germline CDR1 is MNHEY and CDR2 SVGAGI. The CDR3 totals 16 residues.

This clone was counted a single time. The chain links TRBV5-1 to TRBJ2-3; 15 bases agree with TRBD2. Looked up from germline, CDR1 is SGHRS and CDR2 is YFSETQ. V lost 4 bases to trimming and J lost 3 bases; unmatched junction nucleotides: 3. The CDR3 contains 16 residues. The CDR3 DNA is TGCGCCAGCAGCCCCGGGACTAGCGGGAGGACAGATACGCAGTATTTT. It is translated as CASSPGTSGRTDTQYF.

The genes are TRBV7-2 and TRBJ2-7; 12 bases are shared with TRBD2. V was clipped by 4 bases and J by 5 bases; unmatched bases: 9. The germline CDR1 and CDR2 sequences are SGHTA and FQGNSA. This CDR3 has 16 residues. CDR3 region: CASSSRLAGDPHEQYF. CDR3 bases: TGTGCCAGCAGCTCCCGACTAGCGGGAGATCCCCACGAGCAGTACTTC.

The CDR3: CAISELAETGTGELFF. The CDR3 coding sequence is TGTGCCATCAGTGAATTAGCGGAGACGGGCACCGGGGAGCTGTTTTTT. The chain employs TRBV10-3 and TRBJ2-2; perhaps TRBD2 as D (6 bases). Germline V CDR1 and CDR2: ENHRY, SYGVKD. Trimming removed 3 bases at V and 4 bases at J, with 15 bases between. CDR3 length: 16 residues.

This clone appeared a few times. The chain carries TRBV7-9 and TRBJ1-2; 8 bases agree with TRBD1. The V gene's germline CDR1 is SEHNR and CDR2 FQNEAQ (reference sequence). The ends lost 7 bases at V and 6 bases at J; junction bases unmatched: 10. This CDR3 region has 14 residues. This chain's CDR3 is CASNSPDRDNGYTF. As DNA, the CDR3 is TGTGCCAGCAACTCCCCGGACAGGGATAATGGCTACACCTTC.

The genes are TRBV5-1 and TRBJ1-2; 7 positions match TRBD1. V trimming: 3 bases; J trimming: 2 bases; junction bases outside the gene matches: 7. Germline values: CDR1 SGHRS, CDR2 YFSETQ. The CDR3 covers 15 residues. CDR3 sequence (DNA): TGCGCCAGCAGCTCGGGCCTGGGACAGAACTATGGCTACACCTTC. Translating gives CASSSGLGQNYGYTF.